The 29 T cell receptor beta chains below all came from one sample that was sequenced in a study of response to subunit inactivated influenza vaccine. Via MiXCR, TCRdb re-called the RT-PCR reads, giving one row per CDR3 protein. The table has under 950,000 distinct CDR3 sequences, 21% seen once. Specimen: PBMCs from blood, collected 5 days after vaccination. The receptors stem from a man aged 45-65 years who received an inactivated influenza vaccine.

Ten or more counts support this clonotype. The J gene is TRBJ2-7, the V gene TRBV7-2; 9 bases are shared with TRBD2. The CDR3 totals 15 residues. Germline values: CDR1 SGHTA, CDR2 FQGNSA. Trimming took 1 base from V and 0 from J; bases not matched to a gene: 1. The DNA for the CDR3 is TGTGCCAGCAGCTTAGGACTAGCGGTCTCCTACGAGCAGTACTTC. This translates into CASSLGLAVSYEQYF.

The CDR3 spells CASSQPGVMNIQYF. For the CDR3, the DNA is TGTGCCAGCTCACAACCGGGGGTGATGAACATTCAGTACTTC. The genes are TRBV14 and TRBJ2-4, with D possibly matching TRBD2 (6 bases). Germline V gene lookup returns CDR1 SGHDN and CDR2 FVKESK. The CDR3 is made up of 14 amino acids. V dropped 8 bases and J dropped 7 bases, with 18 bases sitting between them.

The CDR3 bases are TGCGCCAGCAGCCAAATTCTAGCAGCCGAGCAGTTCTTC. This sequence encodes CASSQILAAEQFF. V is TRBV4-3 and J is TRBJ2-1; TRBD2 is a possible D gene (5 bases). Per the germline V gene, CDR1 is LGHNA and CDR2 is YSLEER. Trimming cost V 2 bases and J 10 bases, with 12 bases left between them. This CDR3 contains 13 residues.

The table lists this clonotype with a few counts. For the CDR3, the DNA is TGCAGTGCTAGAGGACAGGGGATAACCTACGAGCAGTACTTC. Protein product: CSARGQGITYEQYF. This chain joins TRBV20-1 and TRBJ2-7; the match to TRBD1 covers 8 bases. J gave up 2 bases and V 1 base, and 4 bases lay outside the gene matches. Germline lookup yields CDR1 DFQATT and CDR2 SNEGSKA (reference sequence). This CDR3 comprises 14 residues.

This clonotype turned up a few times. The rearrangement joins TRBV5-6 to TRBJ2-7; the D call may be TRBD1 or TRBD2 (6 bases each). This CDR3 is built from 13 residues. Germline V lookup: CDR1 SGHDT, CDR2 YYEEEE. The V and J ends lost 6 bases and 7 bases respectively, with 17 bases between them. CDR3 in amino acids: CASMQGPGGEQYF. CDR3 DNA sequence: TGTGCCAGCATGCAGGGGCCCGGGGGTGAGCAGTACTTC.

This rearrangement joins TRBV5-1 to TRBJ2-3, with TRBD2 identical over 9 bases. V gave up 7 bases and J gave up 3 bases; unmatched junction bases: 15. CDR3 size: 17 residues. Germline V gene sequence: CDR1 SGHRS, CDR2 YFSETQ. CDR3 bases: TGCGCCAGCCGCCTCCGGTTGAGGCGGGGGGGGACAGATACGCAGTATTTT. Protein sequence: CASRLRLRRGGTDTQYF.

This clonotype was observed a few times. The chain uses TRBV12-3 or TRBV12-4 and TRBJ1-5; perhaps TRBD1 as D (5 bases). Trimming shortened V by 3 bases and J by 3 bases, and 12 bases separated the two germline ends. The CDR3 consists of 15 residues. Here the CDR3 DNA reads TGTGCCAGCAGTTTTGGTGGCAGGGTCAATCAGCCCCAGCATTTT. The encoded protein is CASSFGGRVNQPQHF.

This clonotype was seen a few times. The chain is built from TRBV7-9 and TRBJ2-5; the D call may be TRBD1 or TRBD2 (5 bases each). From germline, CDR1 is SEHNR and CDR2 FQNEAQ (reference sequence). The V end was cut by 1 base, the J end by 7 bases, with 7 bases between. The CDR3 runs 12 residues. This chain's CDR3 is CASSLEGTTQYF. The CDR3, as DNA: TGTGCCAGCAGCTTAGAGGGGACGACCCAGTACTTC.

CDR3 residues: CSPLAGAGPNEQFF. Written as DNA, the CDR3 is TGCAGTCCCCTAGCGGGAGCGGGGCCCAATGAGCAGTTCTTC. The J gene is TRBJ2-1, the V gene TRBV20-1; 10 nucleotides agree with TRBD2. V shed 8 bases, J shed 6 bases, and the junction held 10 bases outside the gene matches. Germline V gene data show CDR1 as DFQATT and CDR2 as SNEGSKA (reference sequence). The CDR3 loop spans 14 amino acids.

This clonotype was seen once. The rearrangement links TRBV5-1 to TRBJ2-3; no firm D call. Germline V gives CDR1 SGHRS, CDR2 YFSETQ. The CDR3 runs 14 residues. The V end lost 1 base, the J end lost 4 bases, and 10 bases lay between the germline ends. The CDR3 DNA is TGCGCCAGCAGCTTGCTCACAGCCCCAGATACGCAGTATTTT. This translates into CASSLLTAPDTQYF.

The V and J genes are TRBV6-2 or TRBV6-3 and TRBJ2-7; D unclear. Trimming left V 4 bases short and J 6 bases short, with 10 bases between. From germline, CDR1 is MNHEY and CDR2 SVGEGT. This CDR3 has 12 amino acids. The CDR3 DNA follows: TGTGCCAGCAGTTCCAGTGTCCGCGAGCAGTACTTC. This gives the protein CASSSSVREQYF.

This clonotype has only a few counts. V and J are TRBV7-3 and TRBJ2-3; D ambiguous. The germline V and J ends were trimmed by 0 bases and 3 bases, with 4 bases remaining between them. Germline CDR1 reads SGHTA; CDR2 reads FQGTGA. CDR3 length: 13 residues. Written as DNA, the CDR3 is TGTGCCAGCAGCTTAACCATTACAGATACGCAGTATTTT. Its translation: CASSLTITDTQYF. Variable domain in full (rest from reference TRBV7-3 and TRBJ2-3): GAGVSQTPSNKVTEKGKYVELRCDPISGHTALYWYRQSLGQGPEFLIYFQGTGAADDSGLPNDRFFAVRPEGSVSTLKIQRTERGDSAVYLCASSLTITDTQYFGPGTRLTVL.

The chain carries TRBV7-2 and TRBJ2-5, with TRBD2 identical over 10 bases. V gave up 5 bases and J gave up 5 bases; unmatched junction bases: 11. CDR3 length: 16 residues. Germline V lookup: CDR1 SGHTA, CDR2 FQGNSA. DNA of the CDR3: TGTGCCAGCAGCGCCACTAGCGGGACCCTTCGGGAGACCCAGTACTTC. It is translated as CASSATSGTLRETQYF.

The J gene is TRBJ2-7, the V gene TRBV7-2; 7 nucleotides match TRBD1. With 5 bases clipped from V and 4 bases from J, the junction kept 8 bases outside the gene matches. CDR3 size: 14 residues. CDR1 is SGHTA and CDR2 is FQGNSA in the germline V gene. CDR3 coding DNA: TGTGCCAGCAGCGTAGACAGGGTGCAATACGAGCAGTACTTC. Amino acids: CASSVDRVQYEQYF. The full variable domain, its missing parts supplied by reference TRBV7-2 and TRBJ2-7, is GAGVSQSPSNKVTEKGKDVELRCDPISGHTALYWYRQSLGQGLEFLIYFQGNSAPDKSGLPSDRFSAERTGGSVSTLTIQRTQQEDSAVYLCASSVDRVQYEQYFGPGTRLTVT.

This clonotype was picked up a small number of times. The rearrangement joins TRBV7-2 to TRBJ2-1, with TRBD2 matching over 12 bases. This CDR3 contains 16 residues. V trimming: 1 base; J trimming: 5 bases; junction bases outside the gene matches: 3. Germline V gene sequence: CDR1 SGHTA, CDR2 FQGNSA. CDR3 in amino acids: CASSLGLAGGNNEQFF. The CDR3, as DNA: TGTGCCAGCAGCTTAGGGCTAGCGGGAGGGAACAATGAGCAGTTCTTC. The entire variable domain, with the rest obtained from reference TRBV7-2 and TRBJ2-1, is as follows: GAGVSQSPSNKVTEKGKDVELRCDPISGHTALYWYRQSLGQGLEFLIYFQGNSAPDKSGLPSDRFSAERTGGSVSTLTIQRTQQEDSAVYLCASSLGLAGGNNEQFFGPGTRLTVL.

There are many counts of this clonotype. The chain combines TRBV7-2 with TRBJ1-1, with a possible D match to TRBD1 (5 bases). The CDR3 length is 12 residues. The germline V gene encodes CDR1 SGHTA and CDR2 FQGNSA. V was pared by 2 bases and J by 10 bases, with 11 bases between. Written as DNA, the CDR3 is TGTGCCAGCAGCTTATATCGGCAGGGAGCTTTCTTT. Its translation is CASSLYRQGAFF.

The chain is built from TRBV4-3 and TRBJ2-7; 7 bases fit TRBD1. Germline V CDR1 and CDR2: LGHNA, YSLEER. V dropped 0 bases and J dropped 0; count of bases not matched to a gene: 5. CDR3 size: 16 residues. The CDR3 DNA sequence: TGCGCCAGCAGCCAAGATTACTCAGGGGGCTCCTACGAGCAGTACTTC. It yields the protein CASSQDYSGGSYEQYF.

Notes on this clonotype: The junction departs from germline at one end; a sequencing error may be responsible. The gene calls are TRBV7-9 and TRBJ2-1; TRBD2 matches 8 bases. The CDR3 extends over 14 amino acids. The germline V gene encodes CDR1 SEHNR and CDR2 FQNEAQ (reference sequence). CDR3 region: CASSLSGGYNEQFF. CDR3 DNA: TGCGCCAGCAGCTTAAGCGGGGGCTACAATGAGCAGTTCTTC.

The chain joins TRBV7-2 to TRBJ2-3; 10 bases map to TRBD2. There are 16 residues in the CDR3. Germline V gene data show CDR1 as SGHTA and CDR2 as FQGNSA. J gave up 8 bases and V 0 bases, and 8 bases lay outside the gene matches. The CDR3 nucleotides read TGTGCCAGCAGCTTAGCGGGTGGAGCGGGGGGGCGTACGCAGTATTTT. Translating gives CASSLAGGAGGRTQYF.

J is TRBJ2-4 and V is TRBV30; no clear D. The V gene lost 5 bases and the J gene lost 0 bases, with 5 bases spanning the gap. The CDR3 loop spans 12 amino acids. Germline CDR1 is GTSNPN and CDR2 is SVGIG (reference sequence). CDR3 nucleotides: TGTGCCTGGGGTCTAGCCAAAAACATTCAGTACTTC. Its protein product is CAWGLAKNIQYF. Filled out from reference TRBV30 and TRBJ2-4, the complete variable domain reads SQTIHQWPATLVQPVGSPLSLECTVEGTSNPNLYWYRQAAGRGLQLLFYSVGIGQISSEVPQNLSASRPQDRQFILSSKKLLLSDSGFYLCAWGLAKNIQYFGAGTRLSVL.

This clonotype showed up just a few times. V gene TRBV20-1 combines with J gene TRBJ1-5, with a possible D match to TRBD1 (5 bases). Deletions cut 6 bases from V and 5 bases from J, with 11 bases between. Germline-derived CDR1 and CDR2 are DFQATT and SNEGSKA (reference sequence). CDR3 length: 12 amino acids. CDR3 nucleotide sequence: TGCAGTGCCACGGAGGGGTATCAGCCCCAGCATTTT. This codes for CSATEGYQPQHF.

The chain joins TRBV14 to TRBJ2-5; no reliable D call. Germline lookup yields CDR1 SGHDN and CDR2 FVKESK. The CDR3 is made up of 16 amino acids. Trimming took off 0 bases at V and 4 bases at J, with 15 bases between the two ends. Here the CDR3 reads CASSQDRNSRVETQYF. The CDR3 DNA is TGTGCCAGCAGCCAAGATCGGAATAGCCGGGTAGAGACCCAGTACTTC.

This clonotype has ten or more counts. The chain has TRBV12-3 or TRBV12-4 and TRBJ2-7, with D unresolved. CDR3 length: 11 residues. V was cut by 3 bases and J by 5 bases, with 5 bases left in between. The CDR3 DNA reads as TGTGCCAGCAGTTTTCTCCACGAGCAGTACTTC. This codes for CASSFLHEQYF.

V and J are TRBV15 and TRBJ2-7; D is tentatively TRBD1 or TRBD2 (5 bases each). Trimming took off 3 bases at V and 2 bases at J, with 17 bases between the two ends. CDR1 is LNHNV and CDR2 is YYDKDF in the germline V gene (reference sequence). CDR3 size: 16 residues. The DNA for the CDR3 is TGTGCCACCAGCAGGAGACGAGGGACGGCGACCTACGAGCAGTACTTC. Translating it yields CATSRRRGTATYEQYF.

V and J are TRBV7-8 and TRBJ2-1; 7 bases agree with TRBD1. The V gene's germline CDR1 is SGHVS and CDR2 FQNEAQ. With 1 base clipped from V and 14 bases from J, the junction kept 8 bases outside the gene matches. The CDR3 runs 13 residues. The chain's CDR3 is CASSLERGQRKFF. The DNA for the CDR3 is TGTGCCAGCAGCTTAGAAAGGGGACAGAGAAAGTTCTTC.

J is TRBJ2-2 and V is TRBV5-1; no definite D call. In germline, CDR1 is SGHRS, CDR2 YFSETQ. The V and J ends lost 4 bases and 4 bases respectively, with 14 bases between them. The CDR3 spans 15 residues. The CDR3: CASSQDQAVTGELFF. In DNA, the CDR3 is TGCGCCAGCAGCCAGGACCAGGCGGTCACCGGGGAGCTGTTTTTT.

The chain is built from TRBV20-1 and TRBJ2-5; D is tentatively TRBD1 or TRBD2 (7 bases each). The CDR3 sequence is 16 residues long. Trimming removed 0 bases from V and 5 bases from J, with 19 bases in between. The germline V gene has CDR1 DFQATT and CDR2 SNEGSKA (reference sequence). The CDR3 sequence: CSARDGEGASGETQYF. In DNA form, the CDR3 reads TGCAGTGCTAGAGATGGGGAGGGGGCTTCCGGCGAGACCCAGTACTTC.

A few counts support this clonotype. The V and J genes are TRBV10-1 and TRBJ2-1; D gene uncertain. The CDR3 sequence is 15 residues long. Trimming took off 4 bases at V and 0 bases at J, with 10 bases between the two ends. CDR1 is WNHNN, CDR2 SYGVQD, per germline (reference sequence). CDR3 bases: TGCGCCAGCAGTGTGAGACGGTCCTCCTACAATGAGCAGTTCTTC. Translation gives CASSVRRSSYNEQFF.

The CDR3 region has the DNA TGTGCCAGCAGTTACTCGAAGTTACCACGGTTCAATGAGCAGTTCTTC. It translates to CASSYSKLPRFNEQFF. The genes are TRBV6-5 and TRBJ2-1; D call uncertain. Germline loops: CDR1 MNHEY, CDR2 SVGAGI. V dropped 0 bases and J dropped 6 bases, with 15 bases sitting between them. There are 16 residues in the CDR3.